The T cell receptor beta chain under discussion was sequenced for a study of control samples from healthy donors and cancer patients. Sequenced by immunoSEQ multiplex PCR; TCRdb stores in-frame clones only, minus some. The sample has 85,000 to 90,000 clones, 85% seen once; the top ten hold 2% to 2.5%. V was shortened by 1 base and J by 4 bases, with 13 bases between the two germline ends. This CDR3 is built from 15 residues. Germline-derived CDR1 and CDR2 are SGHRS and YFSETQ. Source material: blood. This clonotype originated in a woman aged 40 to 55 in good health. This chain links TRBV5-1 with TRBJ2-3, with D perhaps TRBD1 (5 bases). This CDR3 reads CASSLTGPSADTQYF. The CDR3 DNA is TGCGCCAGCAGCTTGACAGGCCCTTCGGCAGATACGCAGTATTTT.